One sample yielded the 14 T cell receptor beta chains listed below, sequenced in a study of early T cells in non-severe SARS-CoV-2 infection. TCRdb used MiXCR to reprocess the 5' RACE reads, holding one entry per CDR3 protein. The repertoire holds about 64,000 distinct CDR3 sequences, with about 11% as singletons. The sequencing here drew on whole blood, taken at baseline. Every receptor here comes from an adult who was a healthcare worker with PCR-confirmed SARS-CoV-2 infection or an uninfected control (not recorded which).

This clonotype was found a few times. The chain joins TRBV7-9 to TRBJ2-1; TRBD2 might be the D (5 bases). Trimming took off 5 bases at V and 9 bases at J, with 17 bases between the two ends. The V gene's germline CDR1 is SEHNR and CDR2 FQNEAQ (reference sequence). This CDR3 region has 14 residues. CDR3 sequence: CASSRPGSPGEQFF. CDR3 nucleotides: TGTGCCAGCAGCCGTCCGGGGAGTCCCGGTGAGCAGTTCTTC.

The chain recombines TRBV3-1 with TRBJ1-2; no firm D call. V lost 0 bases and J lost 3, with 5 bases in between. The CDR3 contains 13 residues. CDR1 and CDR2 from the germline V gene are LGHDT and YNNKEL (reference sequence). CDR3 nucleotide sequence: TGTGCCAGCAGCCAAGACAGATACTATGGCTACACCTTC. This gives the protein CASSQDRYYGYTF.

This clonotype was picked up many times. The rearrangement joins TRBV18 to TRBJ1-1; D gene uncertain. CDR1 is KGHSH and CDR2 is LQKENI in the germline V gene. The germline V and J ends were trimmed by 0 bases and 2 bases, with 7 bases remaining between them. There are 14 residues in the CDR3. The CDR3 region is CASSPPAVNTEAFF. CDR3 bases: TGTGCCAGCTCACCACCCGCAGTCAACACTGAAGCTTTCTTT. The full variable domain, in which reference TRBV18 and TRBJ1-1 provide the parts outside the CDR3, is NAGVMQNPRHLVRRRGQEARLRCSPMKGHSHVYWYRQLPEEGLKFMVYLQKENIIDESGMPKERFSAEFPKEGPSILRIQQVVRGDSAAYFCASSPPAVNTEAFFGQGTRLTVV.

This clonotype showed up many times. The chain employs TRBV30 and TRBJ2-3; D gene uncertain. The CDR3 has 14 residues. Trimming left V 0 bases short and J 2 bases short, with 9 bases between. The germline V gene encodes CDR1 GTSNPN and CDR2 SVGIG (reference sequence). This chain's CDR3 is CAWSVPPATDTQYF. The DNA for the CDR3 is TGTGCCTGGAGTGTGCCCCCAGCCACAGATACGCAGTATTTT.

The chain uses TRBV2 and TRBJ2-2; the D gene is possibly TRBD1 (6 bases). CDR3 length: 15 amino acids. V was pared by 8 bases and J by 1 base, with 14 bases between. Germline CDR1 and CDR2: SNHLY and FYNNEI. The CDR3 spells CASDPGTLNTGELFF. The DNA of the CDR3 is TGTGCCAGCGACCCCGGGACATTGAACACCGGGGAGCTGTTTTTT.

A few counts support this clonotype. This sequence joins TRBV7-8 and TRBJ2-7, with D unresolved. CDR3 length: 17 amino acids. The V and J ends lost 5 bases and 7 bases respectively, with 27 bases between them. Looked up from germline, CDR1 is SGHVS and CDR2 is FQNEAQ. In DNA, the CDR3 is TGTGCCAGCAGCCCTCCGGGCCATGAGACCCTACTGAGGGAGCAGTACTTC. This encodes CASSPPGHETLLREQYF.

This clonotype turned up a few times. V gene TRBV6-4 combines with J gene TRBJ2-1; D remains unclear. The CDR3 is 13 residues long. The germline V gene encodes CDR1 MRHNA and CDR2 SNTAGT. The ends were cut back, 2 bases at V and 5 bases at J, with 7 bases in the middle. The CDR3 DNA reads TGTGCCAGCAGTGACCGGCTGAACAATGAGCAGTTCTTC. It yields the protein CASSDRLNNEQFF.

The CDR3 region has the DNA TGCGCCAGCAGTAGGATAGGCACTGAAGCTTTCTTT. It codes for CASSRIGTEAFF. The chain carries TRBV10-2 and TRBJ1-1; D is uncertain. The CDR3 is 12 amino acids. V gave up 5 bases and J gave up 4 bases, with 8 bases separating them. Germline CDR1 WSHSY, CDR2 SAAADI.

This sequence joins TRBV4-3 and TRBJ2-3, with D perhaps matching TRBD1 (6 bases). From germline, CDR1 is LGHNA and CDR2 YSLEER. This CDR3 spans 18 amino acids. V shed 0 bases and J shed 2 bases, with 18 bases lying between them. CDR3 DNA: TGCGCCAGCAGCCAAGATTGGTGGCAGGGGTTGGCCACAGATACGCAGTATTTT. It encodes CASSQDWWQGLATDTQYF.

The rearrangement uses TRBV9 and TRBJ2-5; 10 positions match TRBD1. CDR3 length: 14 residues. The V and J ends lost 4 bases and 5 bases, in that order; junction bases with no gene match: 5. In germline, CDR1 is SGDLS, CDR2 YYNGEE. CDR3 DNA sequence: TGTGCCAGCAGCCCGACAGGGGGCGCGGAGACCCAGTACTTC. Amino acid sequence: CASSPTGGAETQYF.

Many counts were recorded for this clonotype. CDR3 protein: CASSLGRDTEAFF. The CDR3 coding sequence is TGTGCCAGCTCACTTGGACGGGACACTGAAGCTTTCTTT. V is TRBV18 and J is TRBJ1-1; D not certain. V was trimmed by 4 bases and J by 3 bases, leaving 9 bases between them. Germline V CDR1 and CDR2: KGHSH, LQKENI. This CDR3 is built from 13 residues.

The genes are TRBV20-1 and TRBJ1-2; unclear D gene. The CDR3 is 11 amino acids. Germline CDR1 and CDR2: DFQATT and SNEGSKA (reference sequence). Trimming cost V 2 bases and J 6 bases, with 7 bases left between them. The CDR3 DNA reads TGCAGTGCTAGACCAATTCATGGCTACACCTTC. Translating it yields CSARPIHGYTF.

In its sample, this clonotype was seen a few times. Here the CDR3 reads CASGLGTLYEQYF. Here the CDR3 DNA reads TGTGCTAGTGGTTTGGGCACCCTGTACGAGCAGTACTTC. The genes are TRBV12-5 and TRBJ2-7; unclear D gene. The CDR3 is 13 residues long. In germline, CDR1 is LGHNT, CDR2 FRNRAP. Trimming stripped 1 base from V and 4 bases from J, with 8 bases between.

The chain couples TRBV6-5 to TRBJ2-7, with D hard to call. CDR3 length: 14 residues. The ends were cut back, 0 bases at V and 2 bases at J, with 8 bases in the middle. Germline V gene data show CDR1 as MNHEY and CDR2 as SVGAGI. The chain's CDR3 is CASSYSNMAYEQYF. In nucleotides, the CDR3 is TGTGCCAGCAGTTACTCGAATATGGCCTACGAGCAGTACTTC.